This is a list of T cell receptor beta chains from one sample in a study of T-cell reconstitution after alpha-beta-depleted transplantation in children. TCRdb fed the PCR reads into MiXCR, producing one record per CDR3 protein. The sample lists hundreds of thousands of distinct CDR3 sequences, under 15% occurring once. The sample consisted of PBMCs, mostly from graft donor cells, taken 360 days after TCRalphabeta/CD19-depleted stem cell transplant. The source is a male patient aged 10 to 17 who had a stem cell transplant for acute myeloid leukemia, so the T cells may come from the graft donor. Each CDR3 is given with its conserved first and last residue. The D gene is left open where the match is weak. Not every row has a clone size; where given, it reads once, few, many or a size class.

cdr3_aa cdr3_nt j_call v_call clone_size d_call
CSARGAHLWTGELFF TGCAGTGCTAGAGGGGCCCATCTGTGGACCGGGGAGCTGTTTTTT TRBJ2-2 TRBV20-1 few -
CASSFGFSGSSRNIQYF TGCGCCAGCAGCTTTGGTTTTAGCGGGAGTTCGAGAAACATTCAGTACTTC TRBJ2-4 TRBV5-1 many TRBD2
CASTSTGSLFGTDTQYF TGTGCCAGTACCTCGACAGGGTCCCTCTTTGGCACAGATACGCAGTATTTT TRBJ2-3 TRBV19 - TRBD1
CASTPGKGLYEQYF TGTGCCAGCACTCCCGGTAAAGGGCTGTACGAGCAGTACTTC TRBJ2-7 TRBV11-2 many -
CASSLRFIGTDTQYF TGTGCCAGCAGTTTGCGATTTATTGGCACAGATACGCAGTATTTT TRBJ2-3 TRBV27 - -
CSATVPGLAGGTDTQYF TGCAGTGCCACTGTTCCGGGACTAGCGGGAGGCACAGATACGCAGTATTTT TRBJ2-3 TRBV20-1 - TRBD2
CATQTEQGNTIYF TGTGCCACTCAGACCGAACAGGGAAACACCATATATTTT TRBJ1-3 TRBV24-1 - -
CASSPRTGWGHSGNTIYF TGTGCCAGCAGCCCTAGGACAGGCTGGGGGCACTCTGGAAACACCATATATTTT TRBJ1-3 TRBV11-2 - TRBD1
CASSLAVPAGPNEQFF TGCGCCAGCAGCTTGGCTGTCCCCGCGGGCCCCAATGAGCAGTTCTTC TRBJ2-1 TRBV5-1 - -
CASSFKGRGYTF TGTGCCAGCAGTTTTAAGGGGCGTGGCTACACCTTC TRBJ1-2 TRBV28 few -
CSARTSGTVYEQYF TGCAGTGCTAGGACTAGCGGGACCGTCTACGAGCAGTACTTC TRBJ2-7 TRBV20-1 - TRBD2
CASSLGQTYTGELFF TGTGCCAGCAGCTTGGGCCAGACTTACACCGGGGAGCTGTTTTTT TRBJ2-2 TRBV5-4 few -
CASSQDGRREFISYEQYF TGTGCCAGCAGCCAAGATGGTCGGCGGGAGTTCATCTCCTACGAGCAGTACTTC TRBJ2-7 TRBV4-2 - TRBD2
CSAYGLAGVYEQYF TGCAGTGCTTACGGACTAGCGGGAGTATACGAGCAGTACTTC TRBJ2-7 TRBV20-1 - TRBD2
CASRTSGRMGTGELFF TGTGCCAGCAGGACGTCGGGTAGGATGGGCACCGGGGAGCTGTTTTTT TRBJ2-2 TRBV12-3/TRBV12-4 - -
CATSDLTPGGEQYF TGTGCCACCAGTGACCTTACTCCGGGGGGCGAGCAGTACTTC TRBJ2-7 TRBV24-1 - TRBD2
CASSFSPGPPNQPQHF TGTGCCAGCAGTTTTTCCCCGGGGCCTCCGAATCAGCCCCAGCATTTT TRBJ1-5 TRBV28 many -
CASSLLRMGEYQETQYF TGTGCCAGCAGCCTCCTAAGAATGGGAGAGTACCAAGAGACCCAGTACTTC TRBJ2-5 TRBV13 - -
CASRGVAGVPPYEQYF TGTGCCAGCAGAGGAGTAGCGGGAGTGCCTCCCTACGAGCAGTACTTC TRBJ2-7 TRBV6-2/TRBV6-3 - TRBD2
CSVEPVTGWEETQYF TGCAGCGTTGAGCCGGTCACAGGGTGGGAAGAGACCCAGTACTTC TRBJ2-5 TRBV29-1 few -
CASSVVGTGNTGELFF TGTGCCAGCAGCGTAGTTGGGACAGGGAACACCGGGGAGCTGTTTTTT TRBJ2-2 TRBV9 many TRBD1
CASSITSVVGYTF TGTGCCAGTAGTATTACGTCGGTTGTCGGCTACACCTTC TRBJ1-2 TRBV19 few -
CASSQGLAGLDTQYF TGCGCCAGCAGCCAAGGACTAGCGGGACTAGATACGCAGTATTTT TRBJ2-3 TRBV4-3 - TRBD2
CASSQVSGRVGELFF TGCGCCAGCAGCCAAGTTAGCGGGAGGGTCGGGGAGCTGTTTTTT TRBJ2-2 TRBV4-1 few TRBD2
CAWSVLAENEQFF TGTGCCTGGAGTGTCCTAGCTGAAAATGAGCAGTTCTTC TRBJ2-1 TRBV30 - -
CASNQVGLAGETQYF TGTGCCAGCAACCAGGTTGGCCTAGCGGGAGAGACCCAGTACTTC TRBJ2-5 TRBV6-1 - TRBD2
CATSRNPLVKTDTQYF TGTGCCACCAGCAGAAATCCACTAGTAAAAACAGATACGCAGTATTTT TRBJ2-3 TRBV15 few -
CASSYGPTRNEQFF TGTGCCAGCAGTTACGGGCCTACGCGCAATGAGCAGTTCTTC TRBJ2-1 TRBV6-5 - -
CASSPRRPGPSGNTIYF TGTGCCAGCAGTCCCCGACGCCCGGGCCCCTCTGGAAACACCATATATTTT TRBJ1-3 TRBV27 - -
CSAWTSGNTDTQYF TGCAGTGCTTGGACTAGCGGAAACACAGATACGCAGTATTTT TRBJ2-3 TRBV20-1 few TRBD2
CASSFRFGLWRLAGEKHEQYF TGTGCCAGCTCATTCAGGTTTGGGCTTTGGAGGCTAGCGGGAGAGAAACACGAGCAGTACTTC TRBJ2-7 TRBV18 few TRBD2
CSARVSGRFYEQYF TGCAGTGCTAGAGTTAGCGGGAGGTTCTACGAGCAGTACTTC TRBJ2-7 TRBV20-1 many TRBD2
CSAPDSVYNEQFF TGCAGTGCACCGGACAGCGTATACAATGAGCAGTTCTTC TRBJ2-1 TRBV20-1 few -
CASSFRGWGNEQFF TGTGCCAGCAGCTTTCGAGGATGGGGCAACGAGCAGTTCTTC TRBJ2-1 TRBV7-2 few -
CASSRLTSAYNEQFF TGTGCCAGCAGCCGCCTGACTAGCGCGTACAATGAGCAGTTCTTC TRBJ2-1 TRBV6-2/TRBV6-3 - TRBD2
CASSYPGLAGRSTDTQYF TGTGCCAGCAGCTACCCGGGACTAGCGGGAAGATCCACAGATACGCAGTATTTT TRBJ2-3 TRBV13 - TRBD2
CASTLFGAQETQYF TGTGCCAGCACCCTCTTTGGAGCCCAAGAGACCCAGTACTTC TRBJ2-5 TRBV6-2/TRBV6-3 - -
CASSPRDWGTDTQYF TGTGCCAGCAGCCCTAGGGACTGGGGCACAGATACGCAGTATTTT TRBJ2-3 TRBV4-2 - -